Listed here are 5 T cell receptor beta chains from one sample, sequenced in a study. From the 5' RACE reads, TCRdb called clonotypes with MiXCR, one entry per CDR3 protein. This sample has just over 60,000 distinct CDR3 sequences, with 25% to 30% found just once. The sequenced sample consisted of tumor-infiltrating naive CD4+ T cells sorted from the breast tumor. As for subset: naive CD4+ T cells, CD4+CD45RA+CD25-. The source of these receptors is a female donor with breast cancer.

This clonotype was seen a few times. The chain couples TRBV7-2 to TRBJ1-5; D uncertain. CDR3 size: 13 residues. Germline assignment: CDR1 SGHTA and CDR2 FQGNSA. With 5 bases removed from V and 4 bases from J, the gap between germline ends came to 9 bases. CDR3 region: CASSRRLNQPQHF. The CDR3, as DNA: TGTGCCAGCAGCCGGAGACTTAATCAGCCCCAGCATTTT.

This clonotype was seen only a few times. The chain recombines TRBV28 with TRBJ1-2; D unresolved. Looked up from germline, CDR1 is MDHEN and CDR2 is SYDVKM. The CDR3 runs 12 residues. Trimming cost V 6 bases and J 6 bases, with 11 bases left between them. CDR3 in amino acids: CASSRAGDGYTF. The CDR3 DNA sequence: TGTGCCAGCAGCCGGGCAGGCGATGGCTACACCTTC.

This clonotype came up a few times. The chain recombines TRBV20-1 with TRBJ2-1, with 10 bases lining up with TRBD1. The ends lost 6 bases at V and 7 bases at J; junction bases unmatched: 3. Germline V gives CDR1 DFQATT, CDR2 SNEGSKA (reference sequence). The CDR3 is made up of 12 amino acids. CDR3 protein: CSAPGQGNEQFF. The CDR3 coding sequence is TGCAGTGCCCCGGGACAGGGGAATGAGCAGTTCTTC.

This clonotype was seen many times. The chain uses TRBV6-5 and TRBJ1-1; D gene ambiguous. Trimming shortened V by 5 bases and J by 3 bases, and 13 bases separated the two germline ends. The germline gives CDR1 MNHEY, CDR2 SVGAGI. This CDR3 region has 14 residues. The CDR3 region is CASSPRGKDTEAFF. The CDR3 DNA follows: TGTGCCAGCAGTCCCCGTGGAAAGGACACTGAAGCTTTCTTT.

The V call is TRBV7-2, the J call TRBJ1-5; D gene ambiguous. With 3 bases removed from V and 5 bases from J, the gap between germline ends came to 8 bases. The CDR3 is made up of 13 amino acids. The germline gives CDR1 SGHTA, CDR2 FQGNSA. CDR3 loop: CASSFRRDQPQHF. The CDR3 nucleotides are TGTGCCAGCAGCTTCAGGCGGGATCAGCCCCAGCATTTT.